Following are 13 T cell receptor beta chains from one sample sequenced in a study of cytomegalovirus exposure and HLA in healthy donors. The primer mix had 60 Vbeta and 13 Jbeta primers. Generated by immunoSEQ multiplex PCR, the TCRdb table keeps only in-frame clones and is missing some. Here the sample spans 200,000 or so clones, nearly 80% being singletons. Sequencing input: PBMCs. Source of these receptors: a woman aged 30 to 39 in good health and CMV-seropositive.

The chain has TRBV4-1 and TRBJ1-2; a possible D gene is TRBD1 (6 bases). CDR3 length: 18 amino acids. Germline CDR1 MGHRA, CDR2 YSYEKL. V dropped 4 bases and J dropped 0 bases, with 21 bases sitting between them. CDR3 bases: TGCGCCAGCAGCCGTCTTGGCGGGGGGGCCCAAGCTAACTATGGCTACACCTTC. Amino acids: CASSRLGGGAQANYGYTF.

J is TRBJ2-1 and V is TRBV27; the match to TRBD2 covers 12 bases. V lost 2 bases and J lost 3; bases outside the gene matches: 8. The CDR3 has 18 residues. Germline CDR1 is MNHEY and CDR2 is SMNVEV (reference sequence). CDR3 amino acids: CASSLGLAGGPFYNEQFF. The CDR3 DNA is TGTGCCAGCAGTTTAGGGCTAGCGGGAGGGCCTTTCTACAATGAGCAGTTCTTC.

This clone turned up a few times. The rearrangement uses TRBV4-2 and TRBJ2-1; 13 bases are shared with TRBD2. V was clipped by 6 bases and J by 8 bases; unmatched bases: 13. The CDR3 length is 17 residues. The V gene's germline CDR1 is LGHNA and CDR2 YNFKEQ. CDR3 region: CASSRLAGGQDHDEQFF. The CDR3 region has the DNA TGTGCCAGCAGTAGACTAGCGGGAGGCCAGGATCATGATGAGCAGTTCTTC.

The chain combines TRBV7-3 with TRBJ2-3; possibly TRBD2 for D (6 bases). Germline-derived CDR1 and CDR2 are SGHTA and FQGTGA. V gave up 5 bases and J gave up 1 base, with 10 bases separating them. The CDR3 is made up of 14 amino acids. The DNA of the CDR3 is TGTGCCAGCAGCCCATTAGCGGGCACAGATACGCAGTATTTT. Protein product: CASSPLAGTDTQYF. Together with reference TRBV7-3 and TRBJ2-3, the CDR3 gives the full variable domain: GAGVSQTPSNKVTEKGKYVELRCDPISGHTALYWYRQSLGQGPEFLIYFQGTGAADDSGLPNDRFFAVRPEGSVSTLKIQRTERGDSAVYLCASSPLAGTDTQYFGPGTRLTVL.

This chain connects TRBV6-6 to TRBJ2-7; 7 bases align to TRBD1. With 0 bases clipped from V and 1 base from J, the junction kept 3 bases outside the gene matches. The CDR3 has 15 amino acids. Germline V gene sequence: CDR1 MNHNY, CDR2 SVGAGI (reference sequence). CDR3 protein: CASSYSGTDSYEQYF. The CDR3 DNA reads TGTGCCAGCAGTTACTCCGGGACAGATTCCTACGAGCAGTACTTC.

The gene calls are TRBV10-3 and TRBJ2-7; possible D gene TRBD1, 6 bases. CDR1 and CDR2 from the germline V gene are ENHRY and SYGVKD. The length of the CDR3 is 12 residues. Trimming cost V 10 bases and J 9 bases, with 19 bases left between them. The CDR3 loop reads CATRDNTAGQYF. The CDR3 DNA is TGTGCCACCCGGGACAACACTGCAGGGCAGTACTTC.

V usage is TRBV15 and J usage is TRBJ2-5; tentative D call: TRBD2 (5 bases). V was cut by 1 base and J by 11 bases, with 11 bases left in between. Germline V gene sequence: CDR1 LNHNV, CDR2 YYDKDF (reference sequence). The CDR3 consists of 12 residues. The CDR3 region has the DNA TGTGCCACCAGCAGAGCGGCGGGTGAGCAGTACTTC. Its protein is CATSRAAGEQYF.

V is TRBV15 and J is TRBJ2-1; 8 positions match TRBD2. Germline assignment: CDR1 LNHNV and CDR2 YYDKDF (reference sequence). The J segment lost 3 bases and the V segment lost 3 bases, leaving 1 base of the junction unmatched. This CDR3 has 14 amino acids. DNA for the CDR3: TGTGCCACCAGCAGTAGCGGGAACTACAATGAGCAGTTCTTC. Its protein product is CATSSSGNYNEQFF.

This sequence joins TRBV15 and TRBJ2-7, with D maybe TRBD2 (6 bases). The CDR3 loop spans 15 amino acids. The V end lost 5 bases, the J end lost 4 bases, and 18 bases lay between the germline ends. CDR1 and CDR2 from the germline V gene are LNHNV and YYDKDF (reference sequence). CDR3 loop: CATSPLWRDGYEQYF. CDR3 bases: TGTGCCACCAGCCCCCTCTGGCGGGACGGATACGAGCAGTACTTC.

V is TRBV7-8 and J is TRBJ1-1, with TRBD1 as a possible D gene (6 bases). Germline assignment: CDR1 SGHVS and CDR2 FQNEAQ. This CDR3 region has 14 residues. Between the trimmed V and J ends, which lost 3 bases and 8 bases, there was a span of 16 bases. DNA of the CDR3: TGTGCCAGCAGCTTCGGGACATCGAGGAAGGAAGCTTTCTTT. Amino acids: CASSFGTSRKEAFF.

A few counts support this clone. The chain uses TRBV10-3 and TRBJ2-1; 10 nucleotides align to TRBD2. The junction had 9 bases not matched to a gene; V was cut back by 7 bases and J by 9 bases. CDR1 ENHRY and CDR2 SYGVKD come from the germline V gene. This CDR3 is built from 14 residues. The CDR3 DNA reads TGTGCCATCAAACCGGGACTAGCGTATGTTGAGCAGTTCTTC. Its protein product is CAIKPGLAYVEQFF.

The rearrangement uses TRBV19 and TRBJ1-2; D gene unclear. CDR1 and CDR2 from the germline V gene are LNHDA and SQIVND (reference sequence). This CDR3 is 14 amino acids long. V lost 1 base to trimming and J lost 2 bases, with 8 bases between them. The CDR3 is CASSIGPTNYGYTF. In DNA, the CDR3 is TGTGCCAGTAGTATAGGGCCGACAAACTATGGCTACACCTTC.

V gene TRBV9 combines with J gene TRBJ2-2, with TRBD2 matching over 13 bases. The V segment lost 3 bases and the J segment 6 bases; nucleotides outside the gene matches: 5. Germline loops: CDR1 SGDLS, CDR2 YYNGEE. The CDR3 is 16 amino acids. The CDR3 loop is CASSALTSGGPGELFF. CDR3 in DNA: TGTGCCAGCAGCGCCTTGACTAGCGGGGGGCCCGGGGAGCTGTTTTTT.